One and the same sample provided the 11 T cell receptor beta chains below, sequenced in a study of shared clonotypes between healthy human individuals. Profiled with immunoSEQ multiplex PCR; TCRdb holds only in-frame clones, not every one. The data show 85,000 to 100,000 clones, almost 70% seen once. Input material: memory CD8+ T cells sorted from blood. Subset specified: CD45RO+ cells pooled with CCR7-negative TemRA cells. The receptors were sampled from a man younger than 45 in good health.

Of note for this clone: This specimen includes other DNA sequences encoding the same CDR3. The chain links TRBV7-9 to TRBJ2-3, with D tentatively TRBD1 (5 bases). V was shortened by 3 bases and J by 4 bases, with 14 bases between the two germline ends. CDR1 SEHNR and CDR2 FQNEAQ come from the germline V gene (reference sequence). The CDR3 covers 15 residues. The DNA for the CDR3 is TGTGCCAGCAGCTTGGCCCAGGGCAGTGCAGATACGCAGTATTTT. Amino acid sequence: CASSLAQGSADTQYF. Complete variable domain (other parts from reference TRBV7-9 and TRBJ2-3): DTGVSQNPRHKITKRGQNVTFRCDPISEHNRLYWYRQTLGQGPEFLTYFQNEAQLEKSRLLSDRFSAERPKGSFSTLEIQRTEQGDSAMYLCASSLAQGSADTQYFGPGTRLTVL.

The chain has TRBV5-1 and TRBJ1-5; a weak D match, TRBD1 (6 bases). V was shortened by 3 bases and J by 4 bases, with 14 bases between the two germline ends. Germline CDR1 SGHRS, CDR2 YFSETQ. CDR3 length: 15 residues. In DNA, the CDR3 is TGCGCCAGCAGCTCCGGGACAATTGGGAATCAGCCCCAGCATTTT. Translation gives CASSSGTIGNQPQHF.

This clone was counted between two and nine times. This sequence joins TRBV19 and TRBJ2-6; TRBD1 agrees at 11 bases. Per germline, CDR1 LNHDA and CDR2 SQIVND (reference sequence). V gave up 9 bases and J gave up 0 bases; unmatched junction bases: 7. CDR3 length equals 17 residues. The CDR3 sequence is CASQEGTGGSGANVLTF. DNA of the CDR3: TGTGCCAGCCAAGAGGGGACAGGGGGCTCTGGGGCCAACGTCCTGACTTTC.

This clone was seen only once. The gene calls are TRBV11-2 and TRBJ2-7, with 10 positions matching TRBD1. V shed 2 bases and J 5 bases; nucleotides not matched to a gene: 3. Germline CDR1 is SGHAT and CDR2 is FQNNGV. CDR3 length equals 14 residues. The CDR3 DNA reads as TGTGCCAGCAGCTTACTGACAGGGGGCGACGAGCAGTACTTC. Amino acid sequence: CASSLLTGGDEQYF. Full variable domain (missing parts from reference TRBV11-2 and TRBJ2-7): EAGVAQSPRYKIIEKRQSVAFWCNPISGHATLYWYQQILGQGPKLLIQFQNNGVVDDSQLPKDRFSAERLKGVDSTLKIQPAKLEDSAVYLCASSLLTGGDEQYFGPGTRLTVT.

This clone has only one observation. V gene TRBV5-1 combines with J gene TRBJ2-2; 9 nucleotides align to TRBD2. V gave up 4 bases and J gave up 7 bases; unmatched junction bases: 5. The CDR3 totals 14 residues. Looked up from germline, CDR1 is SGHRS and CDR2 is YFSETQ. The CDR3 DNA sequence: TGCGCCAGCAGCCAGGGACTAGCCAACGGGGAGCTGTTTTTT. Encoded protein: CASSQGLANGELFF.

This sequence joins TRBV6-6 and TRBJ1-2; 10 nucleotides match TRBD1. V lost 8 bases and J lost 10; bases outside the gene matches: 7. The CDR3 length is 12 residues. Germline V lookup: CDR1 MNHNY, CDR2 SVGAGI (reference sequence). The CDR3 nucleotides are TGTGCCAGCGGCCGGACAGGGGGTTTCTACACCTTC. Protein: CASGRTGGFYTF.

The table lists this clone with a few counts. This chain links TRBV28 with TRBJ2-7; D is unclear. Trimming left V 5 bases short and J 6 bases short, with 17 bases between. The CDR3 is 14 amino acids. Germline loops: CDR1 MDHEN, CDR2 SYDVKM. The CDR3 bases are TGTGCCAGCAGTCCCCGGCAGTACGGATCCGAGCAGTACTTC. Amino acid sequence: CASSPRQYGSEQYF.

CDR3: CASSEEQGYWGYTF. CDR3 nucleotide sequence: TGTGCCAGCAGTGAAGAACAGGGGTATTGGGGCTACACCTTC. The chain recombines TRBV2 with TRBJ1-2; 7 nucleotides agree with TRBD1. V was pared by 1 base and J by 8 bases, with 7 bases of the junction left unmatched. CDR3 length equals 14 residues. Per the germline V gene, CDR1 is SNHLY and CDR2 is FYNNEI. The full variable domain, its missing parts supplied by reference TRBV2 and TRBJ1-2, is EPEVTQTPSHQVTQMGQEVILRCVPISNHLYFYWYRQILGQKVEFLVSFYNNEISEKSEIFDDQFSVERPDGSNFTLKIRSTKLEDSAMYFCASSEEQGYWGYTFGSGTRLTVV.

The chain is built from TRBV2 and TRBJ1-5; TRBD1 matches at 9 bases. Germline V CDR1 and CDR2: SNHLY, FYNNEI. The CDR3 loop spans 15 amino acids. V dropped 6 bases and J dropped 3; count of bases not matched to a gene: 6. The CDR3 DNA follows: TGTGCCAGCAGGACGGGACAGGGTAACAATCAGCCCCAGCATTTT. This encodes CASRTGQGNNQPQHF.

The table lists this clone with a few counts. J is TRBJ1-5 and V is TRBV28; D is ambiguous. This CDR3 has 18 amino acids. Germline V CDR1 and CDR2: MDHEN, SYDVKM. V lost 3 bases and J lost 4, with 22 bases in between. The CDR3 sequence is CASSFFPFPVVGNQPQHF. Written as DNA, the CDR3 is TGTGCCAGCAGTTTTTTCCCATTCCCAGTTGTGGGAAATCAGCCCCAGCATTTT.

This clone was counted only a few times. The chain uses TRBV4-1 and TRBJ2-3, with 7 bases fitting TRBD2. There are 16 residues in the CDR3. CDR1 MGHRA and CDR2 YSYEKL come from the germline V gene. V was pared by 3 bases and J by 0 bases, with 6 bases of the junction left unmatched. DNA for the CDR3: TGCGCCAGCAGCCAGTTACTAGCGACTAGCACAGATACGCAGTATTTT. Its protein product is CASSQLLATSTDTQYF.